The 29 T cell receptor beta chains listed next were all sequenced from one sample in a study of blood T cells in healthy people across ages. Next came a second PCR, run for about 6 to 12 cycles, which used a sample-barcoded 5' primer along with a J-beta primer mix. TCRdb ran MiXCR on the 5' RACE reads and lists one entry per CDR3 protein. The table includes about a million distinct CDR3 sequences, approximately 49% detected once. Sequenced input: blood. These receptors all come from a young man in good health.

This clonotype has just a few counts. V gene TRBV4-2 combines with J gene TRBJ1-6, with D possibly being TRBD1 (5 bases). The V end lost 0 bases, the J end lost 0 bases, and 12 bases lay between the germline ends. The CDR3 extends over 18 amino acids. From germline, CDR1 is LGHNA and CDR2 YNFKEQ. The CDR3 sequence is CASSQEPQGTSYNSPLHF. For the CDR3, the DNA is TGTGCCAGCAGCCAAGAGCCTCAGGGTACCTCCTATAATTCACCCCTCCACTTT.

CDR3 loop: CAISGWTGGQQYF. For the CDR3, the DNA is TGTGCCATCAGTGGGTGGACAGGGGGCCAGCAGTACTTC. The rearrangement joins TRBV10-3 to TRBJ2-5; 11 positions match TRBD1. Germline V gene sequence: CDR1 ENHRY, CDR2 SYGVKD. Trimming cost V 4 bases and J 11 bases; bases outside gene matches: 6. This CDR3 contains 13 residues.

The rearrangement links TRBV7-2 to TRBJ1-6, with D possibly matching TRBD1 (6 bases). Per the germline V gene, CDR1 is SGHTA and CDR2 is FQGNSA. The ends were cut back, 3 bases at V and 7 bases at J, with 13 bases in the middle. CDR3 length equals 15 residues. The CDR3 sequence is CASSLARGANSPLHF. Written as DNA, the CDR3 is TGTGCCAGCAGCTTGGCCAGGGGCGCCAATTCACCCCTCCACTTT.

Turning to this clonotype: At one end, the junction sequence differs from germline, possibly due to a read error. The chain links TRBV28 to TRBJ1-5; 10 bases are a match to TRBD1. Germline CDR1 is MDHEN and CDR2 is SYDVKM. The CDR3 consists of 16 residues. The CDR3 here is CASSFGGTGANQPQHF. The DNA for the CDR3 is TGTGCCAGCAGTTTCGGTGGGACAGGGGCCAATCAGCCTCAGCATTTT.

Regarding this clonotype: One end of the junction varies from germline; a read error may be responsible. The chain links TRBV9 to TRBJ1-4, with 9 positions matching TRBD1. This CDR3 comprises 15 residues. CDR1 is SGDLS and CDR2 is YYNGEE in the germline V gene. The DNA of the CDR3 is TGTTCCAGCAGCGCTACCGGGACAGGGACCGAAAAACTGTTTTTT. Translated, it gives CSSSATGTGTEKLFF.

The V call is TRBV6-1, the J call TRBJ2-2; tentatively, D is TRBD2 (5 bases). The length of the CDR3 is 15 residues. V was pared by 5 bases and J by 3 bases, with 13 bases between. Germline CDR1 and CDR2: MNHNS and SASEGT. The CDR3 bases are TGTGCCAGCAGTTCAGCGGAAGCGTACACCGGGGAGCTGTTTTTT. Encoded protein: CASSSAEAYTGELFF.

There are a few counts of this clonotype. The chain joins TRBV7-9 to TRBJ2-3; 7 bases line up with TRBD1. The CDR3 length is 15 residues. Looked up from germline, CDR1 is SEHNR and CDR2 is FQNEAQ (reference sequence). V gave up 4 bases and J gave up 4 bases; unmatched junction bases: 8. The CDR3 DNA is TGTGCCAGCAGCTCGACAGGGAAGGGCGCAGATACGCAGTATTTT. It yields the protein CASSSTGKGADTQYF.

The chain uses TRBV29-1 and TRBJ2-5; 9 nucleotides match TRBD2. TRBJ2-1 matches the DNA end more closely, so the J call is doubtful. The germline CDR1 and CDR2 sequences are SQVTM and ANQGSEA. The CDR3 is made up of 17 amino acids. As DNA, the CDR3 is TGCAGCGTTGAGCGCCTGTCGGCTAGCGGGGTACAAGAGACCCAGTTCTTC. Its protein is CSVERLSASGVQETQFF.

The chain is built from TRBV12-3 or TRBV12-4 and TRBJ2-7; D may correspond to TRBD1 or TRBD2 (5 bases each). V was pared by 5 bases and J by 3 bases, with 14 bases between. This CDR3 has 14 amino acids. The CDR3 region has the DNA TGTGCCAGCAGTCTGGGACCGGGGATCTACGAGCAGTACTTC. The encoded protein is CASSLGPGIYEQYF.

This chain uses TRBV29-1 with TRBJ1-2, with D tentatively TRBD1 (6 bases). The CDR3 runs 11 residues. Trimming stripped 6 bases from V and 8 bases from J, with 13 bases between. Germline loops: CDR1 SQVTM, CDR2 ANQGSEA. The CDR3 region has the DNA TGCAGCGTCTGGGACATCCGGGGCTACACCTTC. Its translation: CSVWDIRGYTF.

This chain connects TRBV6-6 to TRBJ1-5; D is perhaps TRBD1 (5 bases). The V and J ends lost 8 bases and 0 bases respectively, with 20 bases between them. Per the germline V gene, CDR1 is MNHNY and CDR2 is SVGAGI (reference sequence). This CDR3 comprises 17 residues. This CDR3 reads CASLRRGTHNSNQPQHF. In DNA, the CDR3 is TGTGCCAGCCTGCGACGCGGGACCCACAATAGCAATCAGCCCCAGCATTTT.

CDR3 coding DNA: TGTGCCAGCAGGTACGGGACCGGGGAGCTGTTTTTT. Its protein is CASRYGTGELFF. V gene TRBV6-2 or TRBV6-3 combines with J gene TRBJ2-2; no firm D call. There are 12 residues in the CDR3. CDR1 and CDR2 from the germline V gene are MNHEY and SVGEGT. V was clipped by 6 bases and J by 5 bases, with 7 bases between them.

On this clonotype itself: The germline gene is not matched at one end of the junction; a read error may be the cause. This chain uses TRBV20-1 with TRBJ2-1, with 12 bases matching TRBD2. In germline, CDR1 is DFQATT, CDR2 SNEGSKA (reference sequence). The CDR3 spans 14 residues. The CDR3: CSAPTSGSYNEQFF. CDR3 nucleotide sequence: TGTAGTGCTCCGACTAGCGGGAGCTACAATGAGCAGTTCTTC.

This clonotype was counted a few times. The chain carries TRBV6-2 or TRBV6-3 and TRBJ2-3; D might be TRBD2 (5 bases). The CDR3 sequence is 15 residues long. The V gene lost 4 bases and the J gene lost 2 bases, with 13 bases spanning the gap. CDR1 and CDR2 from the germline V gene are MNHEY and SVGEGT. In DNA form, the CDR3 reads TGTGCCAGCAGTTCACGACGGACTGACACAGATACGCAGTATTTT. It yields the protein CASSSRRTDTDTQYF.

V is TRBV20-1 and J is TRBJ2-1; 11 bases map to TRBD2. This CDR3 spans 15 amino acids. CDR1 is DFQATT and CDR2 is SNEGSKA in the germline V gene (reference sequence). After removal of 4 bases from V and 6 bases from J, the junction contained 8 bases not matched to a gene. The CDR3 here is CSATRETSGVNEQFF. CDR3 DNA: TGCAGTGCTACCAGGGAGACTAGCGGGGTCAATGAGCAGTTCTTC.

The genes are TRBV6-2 or TRBV6-3 and TRBJ2-1; D is ambiguous. This CDR3 is built from 14 residues. The germline CDR1 and CDR2 sequences are MNHEY and SVGEGT. The ends were cut back, 9 bases at V and 3 bases at J, with 15 bases in the middle. The CDR3 coding sequence is TGTGCCAGTTCCGACTCCTACCTCTACAATGAGCAGTTCTTC. Translated, it gives CASSDSYLYNEQFF.

The chain employs TRBV12-3 or TRBV12-4 and TRBJ2-4, with D perhaps TRBD1 (6 bases). The J call is in doubt because the DNA end fits TRBJ2-5 better. The CDR3 length is 14 residues. Here the CDR3 DNA reads TGTGCCAGCAGCCGGGACACCTCGGGGCAGACCCAGTACTTC. It translates to CASSRDTSGQTQYF.

The CDR3 sequence: CASSPIPQDEQYF. DNA for the CDR3: TGTGCCAGCAGCCCTATCCCGCAGGACGAGCAGTACTTC. This chain joins TRBV4-2 and TRBJ2-5, with D uncertain. The J call may be in error: the DNA end matches TRBJ2-7 better. This CDR3 region has 13 residues. CDR1 is LGHNA, CDR2 YNFKEQ, per germline.

This clonotype was recorded once. The chain combines TRBV5-1 with TRBJ2-3; TRBD1 aligns across 11 bases. With V trimmed by 5 bases and J by 3 bases, 5 bases remained unmatched. The CDR3 runs to 15 residues. Germline CDR1 and CDR2: SGHRS and YFSETQ. This chain's CDR3 is CASRDGTGGTDTQYF. The DNA for the CDR3 is TGCGCCAGCAGGGACGGGACAGGGGGGACAGATACGCAGTATTTT.

The rearrangement links TRBV2 to TRBJ2-3, with 9 bases fitting TRBD2. Germline loops: CDR1 SNHLY, CDR2 FYNNEI. This CDR3 comprises 17 residues. The ends lost 3 bases at V and 3 bases at J; junction bases unmatched: 10. The CDR3 coding sequence is TGTGCCAGCAGTGATTGGAGCGGCGGGGGGGAAACAGATACGCAGTATTTT. Translated: CASSDWSGGGETDTQYF. Using reference TRBV2 and TRBJ2-3 for the parts outside the CDR3, the full variable domain is EPEVTQTPSHQVTQMGQEVILRCVPISNHLYFYWYRQILGQKVEFLVSFYNNEISEKSEIFDDQFSVERPDGSNFTLKIRSTKLEDSAMYFCASSDWSGGGETDTQYFGPGTRLTVL.

The chain uses TRBV9 and TRBJ2-3; 12 bases fit TRBD2. CDR3 length: 14 residues. V was clipped by 2 bases and J by 11 bases; unmatched bases: 6. Germline-derived CDR1 and CDR2 are SGDLS and YYNGEE. The CDR3 DNA is TGTGCCAGCAGCGTTAAGACTAGCGGGGGTAGGCAGTATTTT. This encodes CASSVKTSGGRQYF.

This clonotype was counted a few times. The chain couples TRBV5-1 to TRBJ1-2; perhaps TRBD1 as D (5 bases). Germline CDR1 and CDR2: SGHRS and YFSETQ. The CDR3 covers 17 residues. The V end lost 0 bases, the J end lost 2 bases, and 17 bases lay between the germline ends. CDR3 residues: CASSLVLSRDDNYGYTF. In nucleotides, the CDR3 is TGCGCCAGCAGCTTGGTCTTGTCCCGGGACGACAACTATGGCTACACCTTC. The entire variable domain, with the rest obtained from reference TRBV5-1 and TRBJ1-2, is as follows: KAGVTQTPRYLIKTRGQQVTLSCSPISGHRSVSWYQQTPGQGLQFLFEYFSETQRNKGNFPGRFSGRQFSNSRSEMNVSTLELGDSALYLCASSLVLSRDDNYGYTFGSGTRLTVV.

In this sample, this clonotype turned up a few times. A junction boundary mismatches the germline segment, possibly from a read error. The chain carries TRBV2 and TRBJ2-7, with D possibly being TRBD1 (6 bases). Germline CDR1 SNHLY, CDR2 FYNNEI. CDR3 size: 14 residues. The CDR3 region is CASREDRPSYEQYF. The DNA for the CDR3 is TGTGCCAGCAGAGAAGACAGGCCCTCCTACGAGCAGTACTTC.

V and J are TRBV3-1 and TRBJ2-5; TRBD1 matches 8 bases. The CDR3 is made up of 15 amino acids. Trimming at V came to 4 bases and at J to 4 bases, leaving 8 bases not matched to a gene. CDR1 and CDR2 from the germline V gene are LGHDT and YNNKEL (reference sequence). The DNA of the CDR3 is TGTGCCAGCAGCCCTAGGGACAGGCTACGAGAGACCCAGTACTTC. Translating it yields CASSPRDRLRETQYF.

DNA of the CDR3: TGTGCCAGCAGCCAGGACGGACAGCGCTACGAGCAGTACTTC. Its protein is CASSQDGQRYEQYF. The chain is built from TRBV4-2 and TRBJ2-7; weak D call: TRBD1 (6 bases). The V gene lost 3 bases and the J gene lost 3 bases, with 12 bases spanning the gap. Germline V gene lookup returns CDR1 LGHNA and CDR2 YNFKEQ. CDR3 length equals 14 residues.

The genes are TRBV29-1 and TRBJ2-7; maybe TRBD1 (6 bases). V gave up 5 bases and J gave up 3 bases, with 14 bases separating them. The CDR3 extends over 13 amino acids. From germline, CDR1 is SQVTM and CDR2 ANQGSEA. CDR3 residues: CSVNTGPFYEQYF. The CDR3 DNA follows: TGCAGCGTTAATACAGGGCCGTTCTACGAGCAGTACTTC.

The rearrangement links TRBV12-3 or TRBV12-4 to TRBJ2-1; D is perhaps TRBD1 (5 bases). V lost 7 bases to trimming and J lost 9 bases, with 10 bases between them. The CDR3 has 11 residues. The CDR3: CASTPRGEQFF. CDR3 in DNA: TGTGCCAGCACCCCTAGGGGTGAGCAGTTCTTC.

This clonotype has a handful of counts. The chain combines TRBV12-3 or TRBV12-4 with TRBJ2-4; a weak D match, TRBD2 (5 bases). The germline V and J ends were trimmed by 8 bases and 13 bases, with 21 bases remaining between them. The CDR3 runs 13 residues. The CDR3 bases are TGTGCCAGCCAAGTCCCGGGATGGGGTGAGCAGTACTTC. It translates to CASQVPGWGEQYF.

The J gene is TRBJ2-7, the V gene TRBV2; 9 positions agree with TRBD1. V lost 4 bases, J lost 2 bases, and 3 bases stayed unmatched. The CDR3 is made up of 14 amino acids. The V gene's germline CDR1 is SNHLY and CDR2 FYNNEI. The CDR3 spells CASSADRGAYEQYF. The CDR3 bases are TGTGCCAGCAGTGCCGACAGGGGGGCCTACGAGCAGTACTTC.